The 21 T cell receptor beta chains presented below share a single source sample, sequenced in a study of cytomegalovirus exposure and HLA in healthy donors (dated by TCRdb to the late 2010s). The library relied on the immunoSEQ multiplex PCR assay. For the multiplex PCR, a mixture combining 60 forward primers for TCR Vbeta segments and 13 reverse primers for TCR Jbeta segments was used. What TCRdb holds here is the immuneACCESS table cut down to in-frame rearrangements. Part of the clones is not present; checked against another copy, under half of the missing clones reflect an unresolved V gene, and the others are unexplained. This sample's table lists about 160,000 clones. The ten largest clones add up to about 1.7% of the sample. The sequencing input was PBMCs. The source is a woman in her fifties or sixties in good health and CMV-seronegative.

This rearrangement joins TRBV13 to TRBJ2-7; 9 positions agree with TRBD1. Per germline, CDR1 PRHDT and CDR2 FYEKMQ (reference sequence). The CDR3 totals 14 residues. The trim removed 5 bases at V and 3 bases at J, leaving 5 bases unmatched. For the CDR3, the DNA is TGTGCCAGCAGCAACAGGGGGCGTAGCTACGAGCAGTACTTC. This sequence encodes CASSNRGRSYEQYF. Looking up the rest from reference TRBV13 and TRBJ2-7 gives the full variable domain: AAGVIQSPRHLIKEKRETATLKCYPIPRHDTVYWYQQGPGQDPQFLISFYEKMQSDKGSIPDRFSAQQFSDYHSELNMSSLELGDSALYFCASSNRGRSYEQYFGPGTRLTVT.

The chain couples TRBV6-5 to TRBJ2-7, with 10 bases aligning to TRBD1. CDR1 MNHEY and CDR2 SVGAGI come from the germline V gene. With V trimmed by 4 bases and J by 6 bases, 9 bases remained unmatched. This CDR3 contains 15 residues. CDR3 in DNA: TGTGCCAGCAGTTCGACAGGGGGCAGCTATTCCGAGCAGTACTTC. Translated, it gives CASSSTGGSYSEQYF.

The rearrangement uses TRBV7-9 and TRBJ2-2; D gene unclear. CDR1 is SEHNR and CDR2 is FQNEAQ in the germline V gene (reference sequence). V dropped 1 base and J dropped 6 bases, with 6 bases sitting between them. The CDR3 consists of 13 residues. The CDR3 loop is CASSLVAAGELFF. CDR3 nucleotides: TGTGCCAGCAGCTTAGTGGCAGCCGGGGAGCTGTTTTTT.

The chain recombines TRBV27 with TRBJ1-2, with D maybe TRBD1 (6 bases). The CDR3 is made up of 15 amino acids. Per the germline V gene, CDR1 is MNHEY and CDR2 is SMNVEV (reference sequence). Trimming took 4 bases from V and 5 from J, leaving 17 bases between them. The CDR3 here is CASSSSATTGYGYTF. CDR3 in DNA: TGTGCCAGCAGTTCCTCCGCCACGACAGGTTATGGCTACACCTTC.

The chain has TRBV4-2 and TRBJ2-7, with TRBD1 matching over 7 bases. CDR1 and CDR2 (germline): LGHNA, YNFKEQ. The J segment lost 2 bases and the V segment lost 0 bases, leaving 4 bases of the junction unmatched. This CDR3 is built from 15 residues. The DNA of the CDR3 is TGTGCCAGCAGCCAAGAGAGACAGGGTACCTACGAGCAGTACTTC. It yields the protein CASSQERQGTYEQYF.

The rearrangement joins TRBV5-1 to TRBJ2-5, with 9 nucleotides matching TRBD1. V lost 0 bases and J lost 1; bases outside the gene matches: 4. Germline loops: CDR1 SGHRS, CDR2 YFSETQ. This CDR3 spans 16 amino acids. Written as DNA, the CDR3 is TGCGCCAGCAGCTTGGCAGACAGGGGGATCCAAGAGACCCAGTACTTC. It specifies CASSLADRGIQETQYF.

The V call is TRBV5-1, the J call TRBJ2-3; 9 bases map to TRBD1. Germline trimming cut 4 bases from V and 1 base from J; bases unmatched to any gene: 13. This CDR3 is 18 amino acids long. CDR1 is SGHRS and CDR2 is YFSETQ in the germline V gene. The CDR3 protein is CASSRGTGIRTGTDTQYF. The CDR3 nucleotides are TGCGCCAGCAGCCGGGGGACAGGGATTAGGACGGGCACAGATACGCAGTATTTT.

The rearrangement links TRBV6-5 to TRBJ1-2; D is possibly TRBD1 (5 bases). V was pared by 2 bases and J by 0 bases, with 7 bases between. CDR3 length: 14 amino acids. Germline V gene sequence: CDR1 MNHEY, CDR2 SVGAGI. The CDR3 DNA sequence: TGTGCCAGCAGTTACGACAGAACTAACTATGGCTACACCTTC. It encodes CASSYDRTNYGYTF.

The chain links TRBV11-1 to TRBJ2-7; 10 bases match TRBD1. The V segment lost 0 bases and the J segment 3 bases; nucleotides outside the gene matches: 5. Germline loops: CDR1 SGHAT, CDR2 FQDESV (reference sequence). The CDR3 has 16 residues. The DNA for the CDR3 is TGTGCCAGCAGCTTAGCCCTCGGGACAGGGGTCTACGAGCAGTACTTC. Protein sequence: CASSLALGTGVYEQYF.

The V gene is TRBV30, the J gene TRBJ2-7, with 8 bases aligning to TRBD2. V shed 5 bases, J shed 4 bases, and the junction held 7 bases outside the gene matches. The CDR3 sequence is 13 residues long. Germline-derived CDR1 and CDR2 are GTSNPN and SVGIG (reference sequence). CDR3 coding DNA: TGTGCCTGGTCCTTAGCGGGAAATTACGAGCAGTACTTC. Its translation: CAWSLAGNYEQYF.

The chain has TRBV7-2 and TRBJ2-5, with 9 bases aligning to TRBD2. Per the germline V gene, CDR1 is SGHTA and CDR2 is FQGNSA. The trim removed 1 base at V and 5 bases at J, leaving 11 bases unmatched. There are 17 residues in the CDR3. The CDR3 bases are TGTGCCAGCAGCTTAGGGGGTAGCGGGAGCTTTTGGGAGACCCAGTACTTC. This codes for CASSLGGSGSFWETQYF.

The chain recombines TRBV5-1 with TRBJ2-3; 7 positions match TRBD2. The CDR3 sequence is 15 residues long. Losses at the gene ends were 2 bases for V and 3 bases for J; bases not matched to a gene: 6. Germline CDR1 SGHRS, CDR2 YFSETQ. The CDR3 DNA sequence: TGCGCCAGCAGCTTTGGGAGACTAGCAACAGATACGCAGTATTTT. Encoded protein: CASSFGRLATDTQYF.

The V call is TRBV5-1, the J call TRBJ1-1; unclear D gene. The CDR3 has 12 residues. V was clipped by 4 bases and J by 1 base, with 5 bases between them. CDR1 and CDR2 from the germline V gene are SGHRS and YFSETQ. CDR3 in amino acids: CASSEPNTEAFF. As DNA, the CDR3 is TGCGCCAGCAGCGAGCCGAACACTGAAGCTTTCTTT.

J is TRBJ2-6 and V is TRBV4-2; D is possibly TRBD2 (6 bases). V was shortened by 4 bases and J by 1 base, with 14 bases between the two germline ends. CDR3 size: 17 residues. Germline CDR1 reads LGHNA; CDR2 reads YNFKEQ. Written as DNA, the CDR3 is TGTGCCAGCAGCCGGGGCAGGGACTCATCTGGGGCCAACGTCCTGACTTTC. Translated, it gives CASSRGRDSSGANVLTF.

V is TRBV28 and J is TRBJ2-5; possibly TRBD1 for D (7 bases). The CDR3 is made up of 15 amino acids. CDR1 and CDR2 from the germline V gene are MDHEN and SYDVKM. V dropped 3 bases and J dropped 3 bases, with 14 bases sitting between them. This CDR3 reads CASSFAGGPEETQYF. The CDR3 DNA is TGTGCCAGCAGTTTCGCAGGGGGGCCTGAAGAGACCCAGTACTTC.

The J gene is TRBJ2-5, the V gene TRBV9; D gene unclear. CDR1 and CDR2 from the germline V gene are SGDLS and YYNGEE. Trimming removed 0 bases from V and 5 bases from J, with 11 bases in between. The CDR3 has 14 residues. The CDR3 protein is CASSVAGHGETQYF. The CDR3, as DNA: TGTGCCAGCAGCGTAGCTGGCCACGGGGAGACCCAGTACTTC.

With respect to this clone: Within the sample, other DNA sequences also encode this same CDR3. The V gene is TRBV18, the J gene TRBJ2-3; D gene unclear. V was pared by 3 bases and J by 2 bases, with 6 bases between. Germline-derived CDR1 and CDR2 are KGHSH and LQKENI. The CDR3 extends over 13 amino acids. CDR3 protein: CASSPGSTDTQYF. CDR3 nucleotides: TGTGCCAGCTCACCCGGTTCCACAGATACGCAGTATTTT.

The gene calls are TRBV18 and TRBJ2-1; 13 bases agree with TRBD2. Germline values: CDR1 KGHSH, CDR2 LQKENI. The junction had 6 bases not matched to a gene; V was cut back by 4 bases and J by 6 bases. The CDR3 length is 16 residues. This CDR3 is CASSHGLAGEFNEQFF. In nucleotides, the CDR3 is TGTGCCAGCTCACACGGACTAGCGGGAGAGTTCAATGAGCAGTTCTTC.

The chain is built from TRBV29-1 and TRBJ2-7; 7 positions match TRBD1. The germline V gene encodes CDR1 SQVTM and CDR2 ANQGSEA. Unmatched junction bases numbered 7, after V lost 1 base and J lost 7 bases. The CDR3 loop spans 13 amino acids. The CDR3 reads CSVEGYRGNEQYF. The CDR3 nucleotides are TGCAGCGTTGAAGGATACAGGGGAAATGAGCAGTACTTC.

V and J are TRBV7-2 and TRBJ2-5; 9 nucleotides match TRBD1. Trimming removed 5 bases from V and 4 bases from J; junction bases left unmatched: 5. The CDR3 covers 14 residues. Germline lookup yields CDR1 SGHTA and CDR2 FQGNSA. The DNA for the CDR3 is TGTGCCAGCAGCCCCCGGACAGGGGCAGAGACCCAGTACTTC. Translating it yields CASSPRTGAETQYF.

The rearrangement links TRBV23-1 to TRBJ2-5; D is perhaps TRBD2 (7 bases). TRBV23-1 is noted as an ORF with a role that remains uncertain. CDR3 length: 13 amino acids. Trimming cost V 6 bases and J 3 bases, with 11 bases left between them. As DNA, the CDR3 is TGCGCCAGCAGCATAGGGGGGGAAGAGACCCAGTACTTC. It encodes CASSIGGEETQYF.